The 15 T cell receptor beta chains given below trace back to one sample, sequenced in a study of blood T cell repertoires in COVID-19. Here immunoSEQ multiplex PCR was the method, and the copy in TCRdb shows in-frame clones only, minus some. The sample contains around 200,000 clones, approximately 79% of which appear only once. Sequences were obtained from peripheral blood. All receptors derive from a woman aged 45-65 years with acute or convalescent COVID-19.

This chain links TRBV5-1 with TRBJ2-3, with 11 bases identical to TRBD2. Germline CDR1 reads SGHRS; CDR2 reads YFSETQ. Trimming removed 4 bases from V and 5 bases from J; junction bases left unmatched: 6. The CDR3 consists of 15 residues. CDR3 region: CASSLASGRLDTQYF. The CDR3 coding sequence is TGCGCCAGCAGCCTGGCTAGCGGGAGGTTAGATACGCAGTATTTT.

The gene calls are TRBV7-8 and TRBJ1-5; D ambiguous. V dropped 2 bases and J dropped 4 bases, with 3 bases sitting between them. The CDR3 is made up of 12 amino acids. CDR1 SGHVS and CDR2 FQNEAQ come from the germline V gene. As DNA, the CDR3 is TGTGCCAGCAGCTTACCTAATCAGCCCCAGCATTTT. Protein sequence: CASSLPNQPQHF. Full variable domain (remainder filled in from reference TRBV7-8 and TRBJ1-5): GAGVSQSPRYKVAKRGQDVALRCDPISGHVSLFWYQQALGQGPEFLTYFQNEAQLDKSGLPSDRFFAERPEGSVSTLKIQRTQQEDSAVYLCASSLPNQPQHFGDGTRLSIL.

This chain connects TRBV7-8 to TRBJ2-3, with a tentative D call TRBD2 (6 bases). Germline loops: CDR1 SGHVS, CDR2 FQNEAQ. The germline V and J ends were trimmed by 5 bases and 2 bases, with 11 bases remaining between them. The CDR3 sequence is 14 residues long. CDR3 DNA: TGTGCCAGCAGCGCAGCGGGTTACACAGATACGCAGTATTTT. It specifies CASSAAGYTDTQYF.

This chain links TRBV6-5 with TRBJ2-3; D unclear. The germline gives CDR1 MNHEY, CDR2 SVGAGI. The CDR3 is 15 residues long. Deletions cut 0 bases from V and 2 bases from J, with 9 bases between. CDR3 sequence reads: CASSYSFLFTDTQYF. The CDR3 DNA reads TGTGCCAGCAGTTACTCATTTCTGTTCACAGATACGCAGTATTTT.

This rearrangement joins TRBV19 to TRBJ2-3; perhaps TRBD2 as D (5 bases). The ends were cut back, 5 bases at V and 6 bases at J, with 15 bases in the middle. The CDR3 has 14 residues. Germline loops: CDR1 LNHDA, CDR2 SQIVND (reference sequence). This CDR3 reads CASSSRGQGDTQYF. The CDR3 nucleotides read TGTGCCAGTAGTTCTAGAGGGCAAGGGGATACGCAGTATTTT.

The chain has TRBV25-1 and TRBJ1-4; 7 nucleotides agree with TRBD1. With 1 base clipped from V and 7 bases from J, the junction kept 9 bases outside the gene matches. Germline V lookup: CDR1 MGHDK, CDR2 SYGVNS. This CDR3 has 16 amino acids. CDR3 DNA: TGTGCCAGCAGTGAATTAACAGGGGCGAGGGGTGAAAAACTGTTTTTT. As protein: CASSELTGARGEKLFF.

This clone was observed a single time. The chain is built from TRBV6-1 and TRBJ2-3, with D perhaps TRBD1 (6 bases). Germline assignment: CDR1 MNHNS and CDR2 SASEGT. V dropped 2 bases and J dropped 0 bases, with 12 bases sitting between them. CDR3 length: 16 amino acids. In nucleotides, the CDR3 is TGTGCCAGCAGTGAAACAGGGCCCTATAGCACAGATACGCAGTATTTT. It encodes CASSETGPYSTDTQYF.

The DNA of the CDR3 is TGTGCCAGCAGCTCTCCAGTCCGGGAGTACTATGGCTACACCTTC. Protein product: CASSSPVREYYGYTF. This chain links TRBV5-6 with TRBJ1-2, with D unresolved. Trimming cost V 3 bases and J 3 bases, with 15 bases left between them. The CDR3 has 15 amino acids. The V gene's germline CDR1 is SGHDT and CDR2 YYEEEE. Drawing the rest from reference TRBV5-6 and TRBJ1-2, the complete variable domain is DAGVTQSPTHLIKTRGQQVTLRCSPKSGHDTVSWYQQALGQGPQFIFQYYEEEERQRGNFPDRFSGHQFPNYSSELNVNALLLGDSALYLCASSSPVREYYGYTFGSGTRLTVV.

The chain links TRBV15 to TRBJ1-4; D unclear. The CDR3 runs to 15 residues. Trimming took off 3 bases at V and 6 bases at J, with 14 bases between the two ends. CDR1 and CDR2 (germline): LNHNV, YYDKDF (reference sequence). The CDR3: CATSSFTAAHEKLFF. The CDR3 DNA reads TGTGCCACCAGCAGTTTCACGGCGGCTCATGAAAAACTGTTTTTT.

In its sample, this clone was seen once. J is TRBJ2-1 and V is TRBV30; no clear D gene. The V end was cut by 1 base, the J end by 3 bases, with 10 bases between. CDR1 and CDR2 from the germline V gene are GTSNPN and SVGIG (reference sequence). This CDR3 spans 14 amino acids. This CDR3 reads CAWSGRPDYNEQFF. DNA for the CDR3: TGTGCCTGGAGTGGGAGACCCGACTACAATGAGCAGTTCTTC.

This rearrangement joins TRBV6-5 to TRBJ2-4; 8 nucleotides agree with TRBD2. CDR3 size: 13 residues. The V and J ends lost 6 bases and 6 bases, in that order; junction bases with no gene match: 4. Germline V gene sequence: CDR1 MNHEY, CDR2 SVGAGI. CDR3 in DNA: TGTGCCAGCAGCTTCGGACTAGCAAACATTCAGTACTTC. This codes for CASSFGLANIQYF.

The table lists this clone with a count of one. This chain uses TRBV20-1 with TRBJ1-1, with 7 bases aligning to TRBD1. Looked up from germline, CDR1 is DFQATT and CDR2 is SNEGSKA (reference sequence). The ends lost 3 bases at V and 8 bases at J; junction bases unmatched: 12. The CDR3 is 14 residues long. CDR3 residues: CSASQPGQRGEAFF. CDR3 coding DNA: TGCAGTGCTAGTCAACCGGGACAGCGAGGAGAAGCTTTCTTT.

The V call is TRBV30, the J call TRBJ1-3; TRBD1 matches at 8 bases. Germline-derived CDR1 and CDR2 are GTSNPN and SVGIG (reference sequence). With V trimmed by 1 base and J by 1 base, 9 bases remained unmatched. The CDR3 has 17 residues. CDR3 sequence reads: CAWSADRGGYSGNTIYF. Here the CDR3 DNA reads TGTGCCTGGAGTGCCGACAGGGGCGGCTATTCTGGAAACACCATATATTTT.

The chain carries TRBV5-1 and TRBJ1-1; D remains unclear. The CDR3 totals 13 residues. Trimming pared 1 base from V and 4 bases from J, leaving 8 bases between. CDR1 is SGHRS and CDR2 is YFSETQ in the germline V gene. In nucleotides, the CDR3 is TGCGCCAGCAGCTTGTGGGAGGGCACTGAAGCTTTCTTT. This codes for CASSLWEGTEAFF.

This chain joins TRBV19 and TRBJ1-6, with a weak D call TRBD1 (6 bases). The CDR3 consists of 18 residues. The germline V gene has CDR1 LNHDA and CDR2 SQIVND (reference sequence). Trimming took 4 bases from V and 2 from J, leaving 18 bases between them. The CDR3 DNA is TGTGCCAGTAGTACAACAGGGCGCATCGGCACCTATAATTCACCCCTCCACTTT. It translates to CASSTTGRIGTYNSPLHF.